Each of the 26 T cell receptor beta chains below was sequenced from the same sample in a study of cytotoxic CD8 clonotypes in ibrutinib-treated CLL. Profiling relied on immunoSEQ multiplex PCR, and the TCRdb table lists in-frame clones only, not all of them. Of some 200,000 clones listed, over 60% are singletons. Specimen: PBMCs, collected after 24 months of ibrutinib treatment. Receptors originate from a human donor with chronic lymphocytic leukemia.

The rearrangement joins TRBV4-1 to TRBJ2-1; 7 nucleotides line up with TRBD2. The ends lost 6 bases at V and 3 bases at J; junction bases unmatched: 11. Germline V gene lookup returns CDR1 MGHRA and CDR2 YSYEKL. The CDR3 is 16 residues long. CDR3 bases: TGCGCCAGCAGAGAGCTTGGCGGGAGATTCTACAATGAGCAGTTCTTC. As protein: CASRELGGRFYNEQFF.

CDR3 nucleotide sequence: TGTGCCAGCAGCGCAACCGTGGACAGTACCGGGGAGCTGTTTTTT. It translates to CASSATVDSTGELFF. The chain is built from TRBV9 and TRBJ2-2; D may be TRBD1 (6 bases). The CDR3 totals 15 residues. The germline CDR1 and CDR2 sequences are SGDLS and YYNGEE. Deletions cut 3 bases from V and 5 bases from J, with 14 bases between.

The chain uses TRBV5-4 and TRBJ1-1; D not certain. V lost 0 bases, J lost 6 bases, and 9 bases lay in between. CDR3 length equals 13 residues. The germline V gene encodes CDR1 SGHNT and CDR2 YYREEE (reference sequence). The CDR3 DNA reads TGTGCCAGCAGCTTGGGGCAGACACCTGAAGCTTTCTTT. This codes for CASSLGQTPEAFF.

Written as DNA, the CDR3 is TGTGCCTGGAGTGACAGGGGGCGAGATAGCACAGATACGCAGTATTTT. This sequence encodes CAWSDRGRDSTDTQYF. The genes are TRBV30 and TRBJ2-3, with 9 bases that match TRBD1. From germline, CDR1 is GTSNPN and CDR2 SVGIG (reference sequence). There are 16 residues in the CDR3. With 1 base clipped from V and 0 bases from J, the junction kept 5 bases outside the gene matches.

This clone was seen a handful of times. The junction shows a germline mismatch at one end, possibly a read error. The V call is TRBV5-7, the J call TRBJ1-5; D remains ambiguous. TRBV5-7 is recorded as an ORF, its role being uncertain. The CDR3 covers 15 residues. In DNA, the CDR3 is TGTGCCAACAGCCGAAGCCAGGTCTTTAATCAGCCCCAGCATTTT. The encoded protein is CANSRSQVFNQPQHF.

V and J are TRBV10-3 and TRBJ2-2; D may match TRBD1 or TRBD2 (5 bases each). Per germline, CDR1 ENHRY and CDR2 SYGVKD. The CDR3 consists of 13 residues. With 8 bases removed from V and 4 bases from J, the gap between germline ends came to 11 bases. The CDR3: CAIGTDSTGELFF. CDR3 nucleotides: TGTGCCATCGGGACGGATTCCACCGGGGAGCTGTTTTTT.

The sample holds one count of this clone. The chain links TRBV11-2 to TRBJ2-7; 10 nucleotides agree with TRBD2. Germline trimming cut 5 bases from V and 4 bases from J; bases unmatched to any gene: 5. CDR1 and CDR2 (germline): SGHAT, FQNNGV. This CDR3 has 14 residues. CDR3 region: CASSPLAGAYEQYF. CDR3 bases: TGTGCCAGCAGCCCCCTAGCGGGAGCTTACGAGCAGTACTTC. Based on the CDR3 plus reference TRBV11-2 and TRBJ2-7, the full variable domain is EAGVAQSPRYKIIEKRQSVAFWCNPISGHATLYWYQQILGQGPKLLIQFQNNGVVDDSQLPKDRFSAERLKGVDSTLKIQPAKLEDSAVYLCASSPLAGAYEQYFGPGTRLTVT.

The gene calls are TRBV28 and TRBJ1-5; no clear D gene. CDR1 is MDHEN and CDR2 is SYDVKM in the germline V gene. The length of the CDR3 is 14 residues. V lost 2 bases to trimming and J lost 5 bases, with 10 bases between them. The CDR3 nucleotides read TGTGCCAGCAGTTTAGGGGTATCCGATCAGCCCCAGCATTTT. Its translation: CASSLGVSDQPQHF.

This rearrangement joins TRBV4-1 to TRBJ2-5; possibly TRBD1 or TRBD2 for D (7 bases each). V lost 0 bases and J 4 bases, leaving 9 bases between the germline ends. The CDR3 consists of 14 residues. CDR1 MGHRA and CDR2 YSYEKL come from the germline V gene. In DNA form, the CDR3 reads TGCGCCAGCAGCCAAGACAGGGGGGGAGAGACCCAGTACTTC. Translation: CASSQDRGGETQYF.

This chain connects TRBV7-9 to TRBJ1-4; the match to TRBD1 covers 11 bases. Germline values: CDR1 SEHNR, CDR2 FQNEAQ (reference sequence). Trimming removed 2 bases from V and 7 bases from J; junction bases left unmatched: 3. CDR3 length: 15 residues. The CDR3 loop is CASSLPGTGGEKLFF. As DNA, the CDR3 is TGTGCCAGCAGCTTACCGGGGACAGGGGGTGAAAAACTGTTTTTT.

Details on this clone: The sample contains more than one DNA sequence encoding this CDR3. V gene TRBV5-1 combines with J gene TRBJ1-2, with a possible D match to TRBD1 (5 bases). The ends were cut back, 0 bases at V and 0 bases at J, with 6 bases in the middle. The CDR3 length is 14 residues. The V gene's germline CDR1 is SGHRS and CDR2 YFSETQ. This chain's CDR3 is CASSLGQPNYGYTF. The DNA for the CDR3 is TGCGCCAGCAGCTTGGGACAGCCTAACTATGGCTACACCTTC.

This clone turned up a few times. The rearrangement uses TRBV27 and TRBJ2-7, with 9 bases identical to TRBD1. After removal of 1 base from V and 4 bases from J, the junction contained 5 bases not matched to a gene. The CDR3 covers 15 residues. Germline CDR1 and CDR2: MNHEY and SMNVEV (reference sequence). CDR3 DNA: TGTGCCAGCAGTTTATTTGGGACAGGGCATTACGAGCAGTACTTC. This gives the protein CASSLFGTGHYEQYF.

This clone has only a few counts. V is TRBV5-5 and J is TRBJ2-2; TRBD1 aligns across 11 bases. V lost 4 bases, J lost 7 bases, and 6 bases stayed unmatched. The CDR3 contains 15 residues. CDR1 and CDR2 from the germline V gene are SGHKS and YYEKEE (reference sequence). The CDR3 DNA is TGTGCCAGCAGCACCGGGACAGGGGGATTCGGGGAGCTGTTTTTT. This translates into CASSTGTGGFGELFF.

The chain recombines TRBV28 with TRBJ1-5, with no clear D. The CDR3 is made up of 12 amino acids. Trimming removed 6 bases from V and 3 bases from J, with 6 bases in between. The germline CDR1 and CDR2 sequences are MDHEN and SYDVKM. The chain's CDR3 is CASSLNNQPQHF. For the CDR3, the DNA is TGTGCCAGCAGCTTAAACAATCAGCCCCAGCATTTT.

The chain joins TRBV10-3 to TRBJ1-3, with D unresolved. This CDR3 has 14 amino acids. Germline CDR1 and CDR2: ENHRY and SYGVKD. Trimming took off 3 bases at V and 0 bases at J, with 6 bases between the two ends. This chain's CDR3 is CAISDRTSGNTIYF. In DNA form, the CDR3 reads TGTGCCATCAGTGACCGGACCTCTGGAAACACCATATATTTT.

This chain links TRBV18 with TRBJ2-2, with 7 bases identical to TRBD2. J lost 1 base, V lost 2 bases, and 7 bases had no gene match. Germline V lookup: CDR1 KGHSH, CDR2 LQKENI. The CDR3 is 17 residues long. CDR3 residues: CASSPWAGDVNTGELFF. The CDR3 nucleotides are TGTGCCAGCTCACCATGGGCGGGAGACGTGAACACCGGGGAGCTGTTTTTT.

V and J are TRBV11-1 and TRBJ2-7; 7 nucleotides line up with TRBD1. The CDR3 is 16 residues long. With V trimmed by 4 bases and J by 1 base, 10 bases remained unmatched. CDR1 is SGHAT, CDR2 FQDESV, per germline (reference sequence). In DNA, the CDR3 is TGTGCCAGCAGCTCGCATTGGGACAGAAGGTCCTACGAGCAGTACTTC. Encoded protein: CASSSHWDRRSYEQYF.

J is TRBJ1-2 and V is TRBV19, with 9 nucleotides matching TRBD1. The germline V gene encodes CDR1 LNHDA and CDR2 SQIVND (reference sequence). Trimming took 7 bases from V and 4 from J; bases not matched to a gene: 10. The CDR3 extends over 15 amino acids. The CDR3 sequence is CASTPGRQGGYGYTF. CDR3 in DNA: TGTGCCAGTACCCCGGGGAGACAGGGGGGCTATGGCTACACCTTC.

V and J are TRBV19 and TRBJ2-5; D remains unclear. This CDR3 has 16 amino acids. Per the germline V gene, CDR1 is LNHDA and CDR2 is SQIVND (reference sequence). Trimming removed 4 bases at V and 4 bases at J, with 19 bases between. The DNA of the CDR3 is TGTGCCAGTAGTAACCGACGGAACTTAGCCGGAGAGACCCAGTACTTC. Translating gives CASSNRRNLAGETQYF.

The chain uses TRBV30 and TRBJ2-7, with 8 bases lining up with TRBD1. CDR1 and CDR2 (germline): GTSNPN, SVGIG (reference sequence). With V trimmed by 3 bases and J by 3 bases, 10 bases remained unmatched. This CDR3 contains 15 residues. Here the CDR3 reads CAWRVLRTGFYEQYF. For the CDR3, the DNA is TGTGCCTGGAGAGTATTACGGACAGGGTTCTACGAGCAGTACTTC.

The V and J genes are TRBV30 and TRBJ1-5; 7 nucleotides agree with TRBD1. The V and J ends lost 3 bases and 5 bases, in that order; junction bases with no gene match: 4. CDR1 GTSNPN and CDR2 SVGIG come from the germline V gene (reference sequence). The CDR3 is 13 residues long. The CDR3 DNA follows: TGTGCCTGGAGCGACAGGGTGGATCAGCCCCAGCATTTT. As protein: CAWSDRVDQPQHF.

The chain is built from TRBV28 and TRBJ2-7; 7 bases are a match to TRBD1. With V trimmed by 5 bases and J by 0 bases, 10 bases remained unmatched. The CDR3 totals 16 residues. Per germline, CDR1 MDHEN and CDR2 SYDVKM. DNA for the CDR3: TGTGCCAGCAGTCTGGAATGGGACAGAAGCTCCTACGAGCAGTACTTC. It translates to CASSLEWDRSSYEQYF.

J is TRBJ1-2 and V is TRBV20-1; TRBD1 aligns across 7 bases. The J segment lost 8 bases and the V segment lost 6 bases, leaving 6 bases of the junction unmatched. The length of the CDR3 is 11 residues. Per germline, CDR1 DFQATT and CDR2 SNEGSKA (reference sequence). Written as DNA, the CDR3 is TGCAGTGCGAGACAGGGAGGGGGCTACACCTTC. Amino acid sequence: CSARQGGGYTF.

The rearrangement links TRBV5-4 to TRBJ2-7, with a tentative D call TRBD2 (7 bases). V was shortened by 3 bases and J by 3 bases, with 22 bases between the two germline ends. Looked up from germline, CDR1 is SGHNT and CDR2 is YYREEE (reference sequence). The CDR3 covers 17 residues. Here the CDR3 reads CASSYGLDARGGYEQYF. CDR3 DNA sequence: TGTGCCAGCAGCTACGGACTAGATGCCCGAGGGGGCTACGAGCAGTACTTC.

The rearrangement uses TRBV4-3 and TRBJ2-6, with D tentatively TRBD1 or TRBD2 (5 bases each). CDR1 and CDR2 from the germline V gene are LGHNA and YSLEER. V shed 6 bases and J shed 0 bases, with 9 bases lying between them. This CDR3 spans 15 amino acids. CDR3 loop: CASRLGTSGANVLTF. The DNA of the CDR3 is TGCGCCAGCAGACTCGGGACCTCTGGGGCCAACGTCCTGACTTTC.

This clone was recorded once. The rearrangement links TRBV11-3 to TRBJ2-3, with TRBD2 matching 8 bases. Germline values: CDR1 SGHNT, CDR2 YENEEA. V trimming: 5 bases; J trimming: 2 bases; junction bases outside the gene matches: 3. The CDR3 consists of 14 residues. The chain's CDR3 is CASSELAATDTQYF. In DNA form, the CDR3 reads TGTGCCAGCAGCGAACTAGCGGCCACAGATACGCAGTATTTT.